A single sample gave rise to the 12 T cell receptor beta chains below, sequenced in a study of T cells in Graves' hyperthyroidism and ophthalmopathy (dated by TCRdb to 2018 to 2020). The library was prepared using multiplex PCR. The instrument given in TCRdb is Illumina HiSeq 2000. The TCR beta CDR3 regions were amplified from RNA transcripts. The TCR CDR3 was subjected to a first round of RT-PCR using the HTBI primer set and the Qiagen OneStep RT-PCR kit. TCRdb trimmed public reads at Q25 via fastp, called clones via MiXCR and kept in-frame beta chains. All rows with the same CDR3 protein become a single entry with the most common DNA and genes. Present in this sample are approximately 300,000 distinct CDR3 sequences, roughly 20% of which were seen just once. The leading ten clones occupy 35% to 45% of the sample. The specimen sequenced was blood. The receptors here all came from a man aged 50-60 years with Graves' ophthalmopathy.

Many counts were recorded for this clonotype. The genes are TRBV3-1 and TRBJ1-6; D not resolved. CDR1 and CDR2 (germline): LGHDT, YNNKEL (reference sequence). This CDR3 contains 14 residues. V was trimmed by 4 bases and J by 8 bases, leaving 12 bases between them. The CDR3 region is CASSPRAGDSPLHF. Here the CDR3 DNA reads TGTGCCAGCAGCCCCCGGGCCGGGGATTCACCCCTCCACTTT.

This clonotype appeared many times. J is TRBJ2-1 and V is TRBV7-2, with D possibly matching TRBD1 (6 bases). The V gene lost 7 bases and the J gene lost 10 bases, with 17 bases spanning the gap. The germline V gene encodes CDR1 SGHTA and CDR2 FQGNSA. CDR3 length: 13 amino acids. In DNA, the CDR3 is TGTGCCAGCAACATACTAAGCGACAGGGAGCAGTTCTTC. Protein product: CASNILSDREQFF.

The chain couples TRBV30 to TRBJ1-1; TRBD1 matches 11 bases. V lost 4 bases to trimming and J lost 1 base; unmatched junction nucleotides: 14. The CDR3 loop spans 18 amino acids. Germline assignment: CDR1 GTSNPN and CDR2 SVGIG (reference sequence). The chain's CDR3 is CAWTGTGGVTSRNTEAFF. CDR3 DNA: TGTGCCTGGACCGGGACAGGGGGAGTAACGTCCAGGAACACTGAAGCTTTCTTT.

A few counts support this clonotype. V and J are TRBV6-1 and TRBJ1-6; no clear D. This CDR3 is 13 amino acids long. Germline CDR1 MNHNS, CDR2 SASEGT. Trimming shortened V by 7 bases and J by 10 bases, and 14 bases separated the two germline ends. This CDR3 is CASITEVSSPLHF. As DNA, the CDR3 is TGTGCCAGCATCACAGAAGTCAGCTCACCCCTCCACTTT.

This clonotype has at least ten counts. V usage is TRBV15 and J usage is TRBJ1-4; TRBD1 is a possible D gene (6 bases). Trimming took 0 bases from V and 7 from J, leaving 12 bases between them. CDR3 length: 15 residues. Germline lookup yields CDR1 LNHNV and CDR2 YYDKDF (reference sequence). The chain's CDR3 is CATSRDWGAGEKLFF. DNA of the CDR3: TGTGCCACCAGCAGAGATTGGGGGGCAGGTGAAAAACTGTTTTTT.

This clonotype was seen at least ten times. The chain is built from TRBV11-2 and TRBJ2-5; TRBD1 aligns across 12 bases. This CDR3 region has 16 residues. V dropped 3 bases and J dropped 3; count of bases not matched to a gene: 5. The germline V gene has CDR1 SGHAT and CDR2 FQNNGV. CDR3 amino acids: CASSLGQGASEETQYF. The CDR3 DNA reads as TGTGCCAGCAGCTTGGGACAGGGGGCTTCAGAAGAGACCCAGTACTTC.

This clonotype was recorded many times. The chain uses TRBV11-2 and TRBJ2-4, with no clear D. The germline V gene has CDR1 SGHAT and CDR2 FQNNGV. Trimming pared 0 bases from V and 9 bases from J, leaving 6 bases between. The CDR3 sequence is 12 residues long. The CDR3 nucleotides are TGTGCCAGCAGCTTAGAGGGGTTCATTCAGTACTTC. Translating gives CASSLEGFIQYF.

V gene TRBV20-1 combines with J gene TRBJ2-7; a possible D gene is TRBD2 (6 bases). Germline values: CDR1 DFQATT, CDR2 SNEGSKA (reference sequence). The CDR3 consists of 12 residues. Trimming cost V 6 bases and J 2 bases, with 11 bases left between them. The CDR3 nucleotides are TGCAGTGCCCGGGGACTTCCCTACGAGCAGTACTTC. Protein product: CSARGLPYEQYF.

This clonotype was seen a few times. The chain links TRBV4-1 to TRBJ2-5, with 11 bases lining up with TRBD2. Per the germline V gene, CDR1 is MGHRA and CDR2 is YSYEKL. The V and J ends lost 2 bases and 3 bases, in that order; junction bases with no gene match: 8. This CDR3 comprises 17 residues. The CDR3 is CASSQPTSGRRKETQYF. The CDR3 coding sequence is TGCGCCAGCAGCCAACCTACTAGCGGGAGAAGAAAAGAGACCCAGTACTTC.

The rearrangement uses TRBV27 and TRBJ2-5; D gene unclear. CDR1 and CDR2 from the germline V gene are MNHEY and SMNVEV (reference sequence). This CDR3 region has 15 residues. V lost 3 bases and J lost 3, with 14 bases in between. CDR3 amino acids: CASSLPPRIKETQYF. CDR3 sequence (DNA): TGTGCCAGCAGTTTGCCGCCACGAATAAAAGAGACCCAGTACTTC.

This clonotype appeared a few times. V and J are TRBV19 and TRBJ1-5; D is unclear. Germline assignment: CDR1 LNHDA and CDR2 SQIVND (reference sequence). This CDR3 has 15 amino acids. V lost 0 bases and J lost 3, with 9 bases in between. CDR3 sequence: CASSIERVLNQPQHF. For the CDR3, the DNA is TGTGCCAGTAGTATAGAACGGGTCCTCAATCAGCCCCAGCATTTT.

This clonotype was detected only a few times. The rearrangement joins TRBV29-1 to TRBJ1-2; a weak D match, TRBD1 (5 bases). V was shortened by 3 bases and J by 8 bases, with 16 bases between the two germline ends. CDR1 and CDR2 from the germline V gene are SQVTM and ANQGSEA. There are 13 residues in the CDR3. CDR3 sequence: CSVEEGQRGGYTF. In DNA, the CDR3 is TGCAGCGTTGAGGAGGGGCAGAGAGGCGGCTACACCTTC.